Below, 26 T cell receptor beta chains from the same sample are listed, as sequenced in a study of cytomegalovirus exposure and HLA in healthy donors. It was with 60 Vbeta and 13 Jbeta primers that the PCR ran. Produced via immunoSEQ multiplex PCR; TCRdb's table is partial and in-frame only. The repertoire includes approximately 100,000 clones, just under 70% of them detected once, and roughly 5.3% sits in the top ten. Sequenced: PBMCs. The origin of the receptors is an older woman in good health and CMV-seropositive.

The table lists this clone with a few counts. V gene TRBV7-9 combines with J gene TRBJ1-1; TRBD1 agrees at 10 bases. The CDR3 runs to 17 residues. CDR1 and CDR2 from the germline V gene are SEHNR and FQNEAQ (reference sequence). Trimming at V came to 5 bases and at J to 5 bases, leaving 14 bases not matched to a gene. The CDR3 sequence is CASSRNVPGTGDTEAFF. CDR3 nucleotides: TGTGCCAGCAGCCGTAATGTACCCGGGACAGGGGATACTGAAGCTTTCTTT.

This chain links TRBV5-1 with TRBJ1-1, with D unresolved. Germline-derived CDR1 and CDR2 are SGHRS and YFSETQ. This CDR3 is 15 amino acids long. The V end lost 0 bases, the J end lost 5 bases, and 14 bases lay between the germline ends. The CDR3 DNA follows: TGCGCCAGCAGCTTGGGCGGCTCCACGGGGACTGAAGCTTTCTTT. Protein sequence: CASSLGGSTGTEAFF.

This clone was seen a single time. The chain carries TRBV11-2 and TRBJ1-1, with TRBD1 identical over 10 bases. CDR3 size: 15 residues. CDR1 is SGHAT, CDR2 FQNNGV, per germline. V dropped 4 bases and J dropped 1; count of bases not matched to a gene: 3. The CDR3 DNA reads TGTGCCAGCAGCTCCGGACAGGGGGGGAACACTGAAGCTTTCTTT. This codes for CASSSGQGGNTEAFF.

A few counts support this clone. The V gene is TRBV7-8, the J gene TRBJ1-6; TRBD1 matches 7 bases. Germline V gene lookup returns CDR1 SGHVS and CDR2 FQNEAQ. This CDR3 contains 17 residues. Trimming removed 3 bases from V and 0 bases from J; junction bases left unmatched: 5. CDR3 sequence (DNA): TGTGCCAGCAGCTTTTTGGACAGGAGCTCCTATAATTCACCCCTCCACTTT. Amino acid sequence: CASSFLDRSSYNSPLHF.

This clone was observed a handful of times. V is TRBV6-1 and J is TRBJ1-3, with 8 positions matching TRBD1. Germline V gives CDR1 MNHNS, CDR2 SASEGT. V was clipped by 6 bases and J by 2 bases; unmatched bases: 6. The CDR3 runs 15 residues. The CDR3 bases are TGTGCCAGCAGAGAAACAGGGGGTCCTGGAAACACCATATATTTT. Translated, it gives CASRETGGPGNTIYF.

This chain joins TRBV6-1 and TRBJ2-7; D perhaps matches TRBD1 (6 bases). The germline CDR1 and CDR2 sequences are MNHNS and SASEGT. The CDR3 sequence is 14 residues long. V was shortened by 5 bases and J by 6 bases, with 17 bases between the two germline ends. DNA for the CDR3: TGTGCCAGCAGTTTTATAACAGGGCCGGGCGAGCAGTACTTC. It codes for CASSFITGPGEQYF.

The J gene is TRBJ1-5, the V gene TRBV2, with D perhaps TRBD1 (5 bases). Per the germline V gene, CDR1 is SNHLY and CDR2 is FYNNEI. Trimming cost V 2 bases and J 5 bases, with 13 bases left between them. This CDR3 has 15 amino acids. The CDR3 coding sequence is TGTGCCAGCAGTGAACAGGGTTTGCCGGATCAGCCCCAGCATTTT. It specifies CASSEQGLPDQPQHF.

The CDR3 bases are TGCAGTGCGGAGGGCGGCTACGAGCAGTACTTC. Protein: CSAEGGYEQYF. J is TRBJ2-7 and V is TRBV20-1; a weak D match, TRBD2 (6 bases). The CDR3 consists of 11 residues. V was trimmed by 6 bases and J by 3 bases, leaving 9 bases between them. Germline values: CDR1 DFQATT, CDR2 SNEGSKA (reference sequence).

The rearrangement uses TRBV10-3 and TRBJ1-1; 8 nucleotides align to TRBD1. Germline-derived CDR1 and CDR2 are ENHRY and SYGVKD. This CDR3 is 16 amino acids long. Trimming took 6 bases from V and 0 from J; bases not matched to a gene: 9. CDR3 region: CAISPSQGAMNTEAFF. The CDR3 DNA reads TGTGCCATCAGCCCGTCCCAGGGGGCAATGAACACTGAAGCTTTCTTT.

The chain's CDR3 is CASSRPELYGYTF. Here the CDR3 DNA reads TGTGCCAGCTCACGGCCAGAACTATATGGCTACACCTTC. This chain joins TRBV18 and TRBJ1-2; D gene uncertain. The CDR3 covers 13 residues. V dropped 4 bases and J dropped 5 bases, with 11 bases sitting between them. The germline CDR1 and CDR2 sequences are KGHSH and LQKENI.

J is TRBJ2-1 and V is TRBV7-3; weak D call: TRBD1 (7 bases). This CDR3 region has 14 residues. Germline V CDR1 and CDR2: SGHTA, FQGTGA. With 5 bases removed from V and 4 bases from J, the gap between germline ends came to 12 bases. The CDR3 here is CASSAGQKYNEQFF. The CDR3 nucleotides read TGTGCCAGCAGCGCGGGACAGAAATACAATGAGCAGTTCTTC.

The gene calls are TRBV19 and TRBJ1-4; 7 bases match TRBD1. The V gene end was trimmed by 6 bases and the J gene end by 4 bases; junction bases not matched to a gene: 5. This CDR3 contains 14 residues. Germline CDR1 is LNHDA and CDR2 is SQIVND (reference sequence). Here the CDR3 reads CASRFNRGNEKLFF. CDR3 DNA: TGTGCCAGTAGATTTAACAGGGGTAATGAAAAACTGTTTTTT. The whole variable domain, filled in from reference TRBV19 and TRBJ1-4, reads DGGITQSPKYLFRKEGQNVTLSCEQNLNHDAMYWYRQDPGQGLRLIYYSQIVNDFQKGDIAEGYSVSREKKESFPLTVTSAQKNPTAFYLCASRFNRGNEKLFFGSGTQLSVL.

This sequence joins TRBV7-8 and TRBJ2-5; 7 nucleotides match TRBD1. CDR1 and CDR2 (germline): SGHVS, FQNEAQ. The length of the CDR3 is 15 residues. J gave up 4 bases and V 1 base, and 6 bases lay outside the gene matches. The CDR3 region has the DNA TGTGCCAGCAGCTTAGGGCAGGGGGTCTTAGAGACCCAGTACTTC. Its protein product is CASSLGQGVLETQYF. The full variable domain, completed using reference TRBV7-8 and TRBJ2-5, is GAGVSQSPRYKVAKRGQDVALRCDPISGHVSLFWYQQALGQGPEFLTYFQNEAQLDKSGLPSDRFFAERPEGSVSTLKIQRTQQEDSAVYLCASSLGQGVLETQYFGPGTRLLVL.

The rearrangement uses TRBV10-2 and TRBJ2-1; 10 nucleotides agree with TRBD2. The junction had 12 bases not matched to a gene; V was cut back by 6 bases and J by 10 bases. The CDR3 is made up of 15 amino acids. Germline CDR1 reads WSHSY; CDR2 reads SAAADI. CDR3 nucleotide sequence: TGCGCCAGCAGAGGTGGTAGCGGGGGGCCCATGGAGCAGTTCTTC. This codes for CASRGGSGGPMEQFF.

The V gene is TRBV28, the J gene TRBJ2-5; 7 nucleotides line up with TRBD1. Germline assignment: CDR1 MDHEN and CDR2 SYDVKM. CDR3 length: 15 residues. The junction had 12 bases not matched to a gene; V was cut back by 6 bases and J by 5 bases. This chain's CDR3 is CASSPTTGLRETQYF. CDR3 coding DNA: TGTGCCAGCAGCCCAACGACAGGGCTGCGGGAGACCCAGTACTTC.

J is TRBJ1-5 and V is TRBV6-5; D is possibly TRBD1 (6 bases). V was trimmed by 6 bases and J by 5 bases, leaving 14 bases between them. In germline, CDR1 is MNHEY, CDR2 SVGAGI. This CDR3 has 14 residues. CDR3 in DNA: TGTGCCAGCAGCCACAGGGAAGAATATCAGCCCCAGCATTTT. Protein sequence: CASSHREEYQPQHF.

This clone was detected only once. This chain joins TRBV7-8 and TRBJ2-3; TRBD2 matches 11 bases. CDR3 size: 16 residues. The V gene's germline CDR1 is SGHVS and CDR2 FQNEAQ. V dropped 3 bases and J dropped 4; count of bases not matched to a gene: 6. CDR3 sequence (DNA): TGTGCCAGCAGCTTTAGCGGGGGGGCCGGGGCAGATACGCAGTATTTT. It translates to CASSFSGGAGADTQYF.

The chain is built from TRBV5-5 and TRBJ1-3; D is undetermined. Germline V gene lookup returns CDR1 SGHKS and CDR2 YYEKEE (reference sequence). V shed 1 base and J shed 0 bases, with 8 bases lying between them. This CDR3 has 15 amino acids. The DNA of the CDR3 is TGTGCCAGCAGCTTGATTCAGTCCTCTGGAAACACCATATATTTT. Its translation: CASSLIQSSGNTIYF.

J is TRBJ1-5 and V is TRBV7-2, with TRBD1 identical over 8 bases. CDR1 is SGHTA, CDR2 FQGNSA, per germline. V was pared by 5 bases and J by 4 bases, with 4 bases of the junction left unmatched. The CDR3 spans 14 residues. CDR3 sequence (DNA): TGTGCCAGCAGCACGAGGACAGGGAATCAGCCCCAGCATTTT. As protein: CASSTRTGNQPQHF.

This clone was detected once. CDR3 bases: TGTGCCAGCAGTTCCTTATGGGACAGCTTTTACGAGCAGTACTTC. Translated, it gives CASSSLWDSFYEQYF. The rearrangement links TRBV6-7 to TRBJ2-7; 7 bases align to TRBD1. TRBV6-7 counts as an open reading frame of uncertain function. V gave up 4 bases and J gave up 4 bases; unmatched junction bases: 10. The CDR3 has 15 amino acids.

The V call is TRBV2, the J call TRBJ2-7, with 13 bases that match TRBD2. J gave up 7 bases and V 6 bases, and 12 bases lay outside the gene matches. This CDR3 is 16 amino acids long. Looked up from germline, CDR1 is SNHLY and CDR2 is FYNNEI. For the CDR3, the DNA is TGTGCCAGCAGCGGACTAGCGGGGGCCTTCGGTCGGGAGCAGTACTTC. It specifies CASSGLAGAFGREQYF.

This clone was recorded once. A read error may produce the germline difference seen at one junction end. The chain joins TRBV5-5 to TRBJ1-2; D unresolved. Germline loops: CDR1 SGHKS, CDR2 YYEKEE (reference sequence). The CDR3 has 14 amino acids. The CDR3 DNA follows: TGTGCCAGCAGCTTGGACGTAGCTAACTGTGGCTACACCTTC. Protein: CASSLDVANCGYTF.

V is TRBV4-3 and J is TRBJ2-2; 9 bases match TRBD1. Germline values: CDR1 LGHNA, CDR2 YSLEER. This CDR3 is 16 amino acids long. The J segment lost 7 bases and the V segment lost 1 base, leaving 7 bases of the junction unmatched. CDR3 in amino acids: CASSQAAGTGNGELFF. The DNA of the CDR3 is TGCGCCAGCAGCCAAGCAGCCGGGACAGGGAACGGGGAGCTGTTTTTT.

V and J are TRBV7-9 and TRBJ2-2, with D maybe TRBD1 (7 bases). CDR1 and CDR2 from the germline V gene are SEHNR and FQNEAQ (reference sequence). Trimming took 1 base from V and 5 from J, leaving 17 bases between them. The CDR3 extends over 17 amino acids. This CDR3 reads CASSLVTTGSGTGELFF. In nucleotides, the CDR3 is TGTGCCAGCAGCTTAGTGACGACAGGGAGCGGGACCGGGGAGCTGTTTTTT. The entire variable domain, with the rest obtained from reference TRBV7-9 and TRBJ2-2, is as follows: DTGVSQNPRHKITKRGQNVTFRCDPISEHNRLYWYRQTLGQGPEFLTYFQNEAQLEKSRLLSDRFSAERPKGSFSTLEIQRTEQGDSAMYLCASSLVTTGSGTGELFFGEGSRLTVL.

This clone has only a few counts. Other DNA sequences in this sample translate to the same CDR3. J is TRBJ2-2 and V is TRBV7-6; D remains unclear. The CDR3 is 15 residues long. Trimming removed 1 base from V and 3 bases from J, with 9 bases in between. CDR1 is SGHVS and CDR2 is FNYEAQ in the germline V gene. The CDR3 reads CASSLDTIDTGELFF. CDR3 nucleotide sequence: TGTGCCAGCAGCTTAGACACGATCGACACCGGGGAGCTGTTTTTT.

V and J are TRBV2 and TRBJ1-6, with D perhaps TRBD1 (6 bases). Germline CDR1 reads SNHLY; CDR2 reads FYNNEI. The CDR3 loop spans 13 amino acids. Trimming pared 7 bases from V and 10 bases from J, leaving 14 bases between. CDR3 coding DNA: TGTGCCAGCAAGGAGCAGGGGAACTCACCCCTCCACTTT. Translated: CASKEQGNSPLHF. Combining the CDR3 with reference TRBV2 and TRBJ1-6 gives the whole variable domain EPEVTQTPSHQVTQMGQEVILRCVPISNHLYFYWYRQILGQKVEFLVSFYNNEISEKSEIFDDQFSVERPDGSNFTLKIRSTKLEDSAMYFCASKEQGNSPLHFGNGTRLTVT.